The source of this T cell receptor beta chain is a study of T cell responses to AZD1222 COVID-19 vaccine. Study-wide points: Baseline testing showed seropositivity in only a handful of AZD1222 recipients. Clonal diversity was possibly underestimated, and the donors were mostly white British, with more females. Repertoire sampling was restricted to post-peak T cell response timepoints.

With regard to this clone: Its antigen is not identified.

Only in-frame clones appear in the TCRdb table, and some are missing; sequencing was by immunoSEQ multiplex PCR. Altogether 120,000 or so clones are present, about 89% being singletons, with the ten largest covering roughly 10%. This CDR3 comprises 13 residues. Germline V gene sequence: CDR1 GTSNPN, CDR2 SVGIG (reference sequence). The germline V and J ends were trimmed by 3 bases and 7 bases, with 13 bases remaining between them. The gene calls are TRBV30 and TRBJ2-1; the D call may be TRBD1 or TRBD2 (5 bases each). Sequencing used peripheral blood, obtained on day 0 of MenACWY control vaccination. This TCR came from an adult in good health. The CDR3 protein is CAWRRQGGNEQFF. The CDR3 DNA sequence: TGTGCCTGGAGGCGGCAGGGCGGGAATGAGCAGTTCTTC.